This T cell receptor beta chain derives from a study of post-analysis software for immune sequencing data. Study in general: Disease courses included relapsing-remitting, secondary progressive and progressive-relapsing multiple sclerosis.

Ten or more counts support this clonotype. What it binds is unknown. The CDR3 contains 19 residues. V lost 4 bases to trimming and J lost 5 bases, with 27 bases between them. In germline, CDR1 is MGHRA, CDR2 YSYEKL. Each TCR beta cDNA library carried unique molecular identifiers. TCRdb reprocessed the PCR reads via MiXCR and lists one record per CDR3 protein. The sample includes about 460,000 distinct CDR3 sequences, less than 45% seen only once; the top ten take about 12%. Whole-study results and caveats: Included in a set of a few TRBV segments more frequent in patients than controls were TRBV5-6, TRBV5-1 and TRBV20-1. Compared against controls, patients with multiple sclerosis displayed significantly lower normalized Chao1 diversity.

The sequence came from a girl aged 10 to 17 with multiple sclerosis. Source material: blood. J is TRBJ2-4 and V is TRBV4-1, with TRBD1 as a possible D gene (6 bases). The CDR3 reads CASSLRDPHRAGVENIQYF. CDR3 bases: TGCGCCAGCAGCCTCAGGGACCCCCACAGGGCTGGGGTTGAAAACATTCAGTACTTC.